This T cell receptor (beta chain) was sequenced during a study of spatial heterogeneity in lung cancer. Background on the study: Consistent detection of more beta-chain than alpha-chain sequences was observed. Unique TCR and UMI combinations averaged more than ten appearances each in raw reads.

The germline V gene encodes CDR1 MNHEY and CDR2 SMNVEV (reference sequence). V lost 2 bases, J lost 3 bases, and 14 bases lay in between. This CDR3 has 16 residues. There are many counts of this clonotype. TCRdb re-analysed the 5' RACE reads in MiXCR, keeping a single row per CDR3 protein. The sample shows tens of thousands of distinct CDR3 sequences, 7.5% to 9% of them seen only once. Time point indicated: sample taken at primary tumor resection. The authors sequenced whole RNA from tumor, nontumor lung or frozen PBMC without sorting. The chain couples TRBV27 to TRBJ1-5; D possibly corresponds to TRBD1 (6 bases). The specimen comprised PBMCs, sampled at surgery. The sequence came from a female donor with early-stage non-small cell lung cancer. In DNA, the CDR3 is TGTGCCAGCAGTTTAAATGCGAGGGGGATCAATCAGCCCCAGCATTTT. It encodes CASSLNARGINQPQHF.